This T cell receptor beta chain was captured by sequencing in a study of early T cells in non-severe SARS-CoV-2 infection. This clonotype has just one count. A much larger clone sits a single nucleotide away, making a read error possible. Unique molecular identifiers (one per individual cDNA molecule) were attached. TCRdb reprocessed the 5' RACE reads via MiXCR and lists one record per CDR3 protein. The data hold under 30,000 distinct CDR3 sequences, with approximately 5.4% observed a single time. The CDR3 runs to 15 residues. Germline V gene data show CDR1 as ENHRY and CDR2 as SYGVKD. Trimming stripped 0 bases from V and 4 bases from J, with 12 bases between.

The sample comprised whole blood. The rearrangement links TRBV10-3 to TRBJ2-5, with D possibly being TRBD2 (5 bases). The TCR comes from an adult who was a healthcare worker with PCR-confirmed SARS-CoV-2 infection or an uninfected control (not recorded which). The CDR3 sequence is CAISESPSYLETQYF. The DNA for the CDR3 is TGTGCCATCAGTGAGTCGCCTAGCTACCTAGAGACCCAGTACTTC.